A single sample is the source of the 26 T cell receptor beta chains below, sequenced in a study of control samples from healthy donors and cancer patients. Assay used: immunoSEQ multiplex PCR; TCRdb lists only in-frame clones, some missing. The sample carries around 120,000 clones, roughly 92% recorded once. Source material: blood. These receptors originate from a woman between 18 and 29 years old in good health.

The rearrangement links TRBV7-2 to TRBJ2-1; 7 positions agree with TRBD2. Germline CDR1 reads SGHTA; CDR2 reads FQGNSA. This CDR3 region has 15 residues. After removal of 4 bases from V and 3 bases from J, the junction contained 6 bases not matched to a gene. DNA of the CDR3: TGTGCCAGCAGCTCCGGGGGGTCCTACTACAATGAGCAGTTCTTC. Its protein is CASSSGGSYYNEQFF.

V gene TRBV28 combines with J gene TRBJ1-1; TRBD1 matches at 8 bases. Per the germline V gene, CDR1 is MDHEN and CDR2 is SYDVKM. This CDR3 has 13 amino acids. Trimming cost V 5 bases and J 4 bases; bases outside gene matches: 3. DNA for the CDR3: TGTGCCAGCAGTCCGGACAGGGCCACTGAAGCTTTCTTT. It specifies CASSPDRATEAFF.

V is TRBV18 and J is TRBJ2-3; D remains ambiguous. Trimming took off 2 bases at V and 5 bases at J, with 11 bases between the two ends. The length of the CDR3 is 14 residues. Germline V gene sequence: CDR1 KGHSH, CDR2 LQKENI. CDR3 loop: CASSPSPSGDTQYF. In nucleotides, the CDR3 is TGTGCCAGCTCACCAAGCCCAAGTGGAGATACGCAGTATTTT.

The chain uses TRBV28 and TRBJ1-1; D is unresolved. Trimming cost V 4 bases and J 1 base, with 1 base left between them. The CDR3 is 11 residues long. Germline V gene sequence: CDR1 MDHEN, CDR2 SYDVKM. For the CDR3, the DNA is TGTGCCAGCAGTTCGAACACTGAAGCTTTCTTT. Protein product: CASSSNTEAFF.

The rearrangement links TRBV24-1 to TRBJ2-3; 8 nucleotides line up with TRBD2. The V gene end was trimmed by 8 bases and the J gene end by 2 bases; junction bases not matched to a gene: 5. Germline V CDR1 and CDR2: KGHDR, SFDVKD. This CDR3 has 14 residues. CDR3 protein: CATNGGGTTDTQYF. Here the CDR3 DNA reads TGTGCCACCAACGGGGGGGGGACCACAGATACGCAGTATTTT.

The rearrangement links TRBV30 to TRBJ1-2, with 7 bases aligning to TRBD1. The V gene end was trimmed by 5 bases and the J gene end by 4 bases; junction bases not matched to a gene: 4. This CDR3 is 12 amino acids long. In germline, CDR1 is GTSNPN, CDR2 SVGIG (reference sequence). The CDR3 DNA is TGTGCCTGGGACAGGGAGGGCTATGGCTACACCTTC. Its protein product is CAWDREGYGYTF. Filled out from reference TRBV30 and TRBJ1-2, the complete variable domain reads SQTIHQWPATLVQPVGSPLSLECTVEGTSNPNLYWYRQAAGRGLQLLFYSVGIGQISSEVPQNLSASRPQDRQFILSSKKLLLSDSGFYLCAWDREGYGYTFGSGTRLTVV.

The chain's CDR3 is CASSLGQGGAYGYTF. DNA of the CDR3: TGTGCCAGCAGCTTAGGACAGGGGGGGGCATATGGCTACACCTTC. V is TRBV5-4 and J is TRBJ1-2; 10 nucleotides align to TRBD1. The junction had 6 bases not matched to a gene; V was cut back by 2 bases and J by 5 bases. The CDR3 is 15 residues long. Germline V gene sequence: CDR1 SGHNT, CDR2 YYREEE (reference sequence).

V usage is TRBV18 and J usage is TRBJ2-2; D is perhaps TRBD1 (6 bases). The CDR3 is made up of 15 amino acids. CDR1 and CDR2 from the germline V gene are KGHSH and LQKENI. V was cut by 5 bases and J by 0 bases, with 10 bases left in between. CDR3 in DNA: TGTGCCAGCTCAGCCGGGACATCGAACACCGGGGAGCTGTTTTTT. This encodes CASSAGTSNTGELFF.

The chain couples TRBV7-2 to TRBJ2-7; D is possibly TRBD2 (6 bases). Germline assignment: CDR1 SGHTA and CDR2 FQGNSA. The CDR3 has 14 amino acids. Between the trimmed V and J ends, which lost 8 bases and 4 bases, there was a span of 18 bases. The CDR3 DNA reads TGTGCCAGCGCGCTTCGTGAAGGAGGGTACGAGCAGTACTTC. It yields the protein CASALREGGYEQYF.

The CDR3 region has the DNA TGTGCCAGCAGCGGAGGGGAGGTGACAGTAGGAGAGACCCAGTACTTC. It is translated as CASSGGEVTVGETQYF. V is TRBV9 and J is TRBJ2-5; the D gene is possibly TRBD2 (6 bases). Germline lookup yields CDR1 SGDLS and CDR2 YYNGEE. The CDR3 extends over 16 amino acids. V was shortened by 3 bases and J by 4 bases, with 19 bases between the two germline ends.

V and J are TRBV6-2 or TRBV6-3 and TRBJ1-1; maybe TRBD1 (5 bases). This CDR3 is built from 16 residues. Deletions cut 0 bases from V and 0 bases from J, with 11 bases between. Per the germline V gene, CDR1 is MNHEY and CDR2 is SVGEGT. The CDR3 loop is CASSYSRRGLNTEAFF. In DNA form, the CDR3 reads TGTGCCAGCAGTTACTCGAGAAGGGGATTGAACACTGAAGCTTTCTTT.

The chain links TRBV7-2 to TRBJ2-3; 8 bases are a match to TRBD1. The CDR3 sequence is 13 residues long. CDR1 SGHTA and CDR2 FQGNSA come from the germline V gene. V lost 5 bases to trimming and J lost 6 bases; unmatched junction nucleotides: 4. In nucleotides, the CDR3 is TGTGCCAGCAGCCTACGACAGGGGGATACGCAGTATTTT. Its translation: CASSLRQGDTQYF.

This rearrangement joins TRBV5-1 to TRBJ1-4; the D is unclear. Germline V gene data show CDR1 as SGHRS and CDR2 as YFSETQ. The CDR3 covers 15 residues. Trimming cost V 3 bases and J 0 bases, with 9 bases left between them. The CDR3 DNA follows: TGCGCCAGCAGCTATGACTCAGCAACTAATGAAAAACTGTTTTTT. It is translated as CASSYDSATNEKLFF. The variable domain in full, completed from reference TRBV5-1 and TRBJ1-4, reads KAGVTQTPRYLIKTRGQQVTLSCSPISGHRSVSWYQQTPGQGLQFLFEYFSETQRNKGNFPGRFSGRQFSNSRSEMNVSTLELGDSALYLCASSYDSATNEKLFFGSGTQLSVL.

The gene calls are TRBV6-5 and TRBJ1-1; no firm D call. This CDR3 is 13 amino acids long. V was pared by 2 bases and J by 3 bases, with 7 bases between. In germline, CDR1 is MNHEY, CDR2 SVGAGI. The CDR3 coding sequence is TGTGCCAGCAGTTACGGGAGGGACACTGAAGCTTTCTTT. Protein sequence: CASSYGRDTEAFF.

The V and J genes are TRBV5-1 and TRBJ1-6; 9 nucleotides match TRBD1. CDR1 and CDR2 (germline): SGHRS, YFSETQ. Losses at the gene ends were 1 base for V and 2 bases for J; bases not matched to a gene: 10. This CDR3 has 19 residues. This CDR3 reads CASSLNTPGQGAYNSPLHF. DNA of the CDR3: TGCGCCAGCAGCTTGAACACCCCGGGACAGGGAGCCTATAATTCACCCCTCCACTTT.

The chain carries TRBV5-1 and TRBJ2-7; D not resolved. Germline assignment: CDR1 SGHRS and CDR2 YFSETQ. The CDR3 has 13 amino acids. V was clipped by 2 bases and J by 3 bases, with 9 bases between them. The CDR3, as DNA: TGCGCCAGCAGCTTAACCACGAACTACGAGCAGTACTTC. Translated, it gives CASSLTTNYEQYF.

J is TRBJ1-4 and V is TRBV14; D is undetermined. With 0 bases removed from V and 8 bases from J, the gap between germline ends came to 7 bases. This CDR3 is 13 amino acids long. Germline lookup yields CDR1 SGHDN and CDR2 FVKESK. The CDR3: CASSQDLGEKLFF. CDR3 nucleotides: TGTGCCAGCAGCCAAGATCTGGGGGAAAAACTGTTTTTT.

The chain recombines TRBV28 with TRBJ2-6, with a tentative D call TRBD1 (6 bases). The CDR3 length is 15 residues. The germline CDR1 and CDR2 sequences are MDHEN and SYDVKM. Trimming stripped 6 bases from V and 2 bases from J, with 11 bases between. Here the CDR3 reads CASSLQGTGANVLTF. The CDR3 coding sequence is TGTGCCAGCAGCCTACAGGGAACTGGGGCCAACGTCCTGACTTTC.

V and J are TRBV5-1 and TRBJ2-2; the match to TRBD1 covers 7 bases. J gave up 7 bases and V 4 bases, and 7 bases lay outside the gene matches. The CDR3 extends over 14 amino acids. CDR1 and CDR2 from the germline V gene are SGHRS and YFSETQ. CDR3 residues: CASSRGQGNGELFF. The CDR3 DNA is TGCGCCAGCAGCAGGGGGCAGGGAAACGGGGAGCTGTTTTTT.

This clone was seen a single time. The genes are TRBV2 and TRBJ2-5, with 10 positions matching TRBD2. There are 13 residues in the CDR3. Unmatched junction bases numbered 4, after V lost 8 bases and J lost 4 bases. Germline V gene lookup returns CDR1 SNHLY and CDR2 FYNNEI. CDR3 DNA sequence: TGTGCCAGCTCAGCGGGAGGGGGAGAGACCCAGTACTTC. This translates into CASSAGGGETQYF.

This sequence joins TRBV7-2 and TRBJ2-5; D not certain. CDR1 is SGHTA and CDR2 is FQGNSA in the germline V gene. Trimming took 0 bases from V and 0 from J, leaving 2 bases between them. The CDR3 runs to 13 residues. CDR3: CASSLAYQETQYF. The CDR3 bases are TGTGCCAGCAGCTTAGCGTACCAAGAGACCCAGTACTTC.

Here the CDR3 DNA reads TGTGCCAGCACCATGGGGGGAAACACTGAAGCTTTCTTT. This encodes CASTMGGNTEAFF. The chain has TRBV6-5 and TRBJ1-1; D is possibly TRBD1 (5 bases). V lost 7 bases to trimming and J lost 2 bases, with 11 bases between them. This CDR3 has 13 amino acids. Germline values: CDR1 MNHEY, CDR2 SVGAGI.

This chain connects TRBV11-2 to TRBJ1-6; D is ambiguous. The germline V and J ends were trimmed by 0 bases and 5 bases, with 8 bases remaining between them. The CDR3 contains 15 residues. Germline CDR1 is SGHAT and CDR2 is FQNNGV. The CDR3: CASSLDTRDNSPLHF. The CDR3 DNA reads TGTGCCAGCAGCTTAGATACCCGGGATAATTCACCCCTCCACTTT.

This clone turned up a few times. The CDR3 loop is CASSLQGRGNTIYF. In nucleotides, the CDR3 is TGTGCCAGCAGCTTACAAGGCCGCGGAAACACCATATATTTT. J is TRBJ1-3 and V is TRBV5-6, with D hard to call. V dropped 2 bases and J dropped 4 bases, with 10 bases sitting between them. The CDR3 is 14 residues long. Germline V gene sequence: CDR1 SGHDT, CDR2 YYEEEE. Full variable domain (rest looked up from reference TRBV5-6 and TRBJ1-3): DAGVTQSPTHLIKTRGQQVTLRCSPKSGHDTVSWYQQALGQGPQFIFQYYEEEERQRGNFPDRFSGHQFPNYSSELNVNALLLGDSALYLCASSLQGRGNTIYFGEGSWLTVV.

The chain joins TRBV4-1 to TRBJ2-3, with 11 bases identical to TRBD2. V lost 0 bases to trimming and J lost 3 bases; unmatched junction nucleotides: 5. The germline CDR1 and CDR2 sequences are MGHRA and YSYEKL. CDR3 length: 17 residues. The CDR3 region is CASSQDVAGGPTDTQYF. CDR3 nucleotide sequence: TGCGCCAGCAGCCAAGACGTAGCGGGAGGGCCAACAGATACGCAGTATTTT.

The CDR3 DNA reads TGTGCCAGCAGTTTTCGGCAGCTCCGCTCTGGAAACACCATATATTTT. Protein: CASSFRQLRSGNTIYF. This rearrangement joins TRBV28 to TRBJ1-3; D unresolved. The V end lost 3 bases, the J end lost 0 bases, and 12 bases lay between the germline ends. The CDR3 sequence is 16 residues long. The germline gives CDR1 MDHEN, CDR2 SYDVKM.